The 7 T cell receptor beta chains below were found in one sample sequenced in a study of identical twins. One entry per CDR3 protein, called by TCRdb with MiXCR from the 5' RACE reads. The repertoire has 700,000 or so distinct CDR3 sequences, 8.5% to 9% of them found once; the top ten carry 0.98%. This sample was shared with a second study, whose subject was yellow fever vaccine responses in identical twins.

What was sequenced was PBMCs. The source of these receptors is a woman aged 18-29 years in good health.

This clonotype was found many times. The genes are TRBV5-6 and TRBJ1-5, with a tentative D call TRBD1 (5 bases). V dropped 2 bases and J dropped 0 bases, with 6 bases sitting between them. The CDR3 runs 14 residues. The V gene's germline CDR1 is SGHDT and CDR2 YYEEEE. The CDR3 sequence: CASSFRGSNQPQHF. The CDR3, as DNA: TGTGCCAGCAGCTTTAGGGGTAGCAATCAGCCCCAGCATTTT.

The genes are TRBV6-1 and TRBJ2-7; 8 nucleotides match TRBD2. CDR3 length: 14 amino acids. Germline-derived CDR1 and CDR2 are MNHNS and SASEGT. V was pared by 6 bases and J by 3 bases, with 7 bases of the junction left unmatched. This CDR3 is CASSRSGSGYEQYF. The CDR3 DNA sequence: TGTGCCAGCAGCCGAAGCGGGAGTGGCTACGAGCAGTACTTC.

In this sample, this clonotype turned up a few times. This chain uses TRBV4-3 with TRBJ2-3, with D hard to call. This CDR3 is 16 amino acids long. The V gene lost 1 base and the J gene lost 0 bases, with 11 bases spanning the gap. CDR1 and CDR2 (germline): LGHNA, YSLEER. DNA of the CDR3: TGCGCCAGCAGCCAAGGAGAGGTAGTGAGCACAGATACGCAGTATTTT. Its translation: CASSQGEVVSTDTQYF.

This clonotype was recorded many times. The CDR3 DNA is TGTGCCAGCAGCCTCTTAGGGGCAGGCAACACTGAAGCTTTCTTT. Encoded protein: CASSLLGAGNTEAFF. This rearrangement joins TRBV7-3 to TRBJ1-1, with a tentative D call TRBD1 (5 bases). Trimming removed 5 bases at V and 2 bases at J, with 15 bases between. The CDR3 sequence is 15 residues long. From germline, CDR1 is SGHTA and CDR2 FQGTGA.

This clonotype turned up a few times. CDR3 residues: CASSVAGGLLGETQYF. Written as DNA, the CDR3 is TGTGCCAGCAGTGTAGCGGGGGGGCTCCTGGGGGAGACCCAGTACTTC. The chain is built from TRBV2 and TRBJ2-5, with 11 bases identical to TRBD2. Germline assignment: CDR1 SNHLY and CDR2 FYNNEI. The CDR3 sequence is 16 residues long. V shed 4 bases and J 5 bases; nucleotides not matched to a gene: 9. The full variable domain, in which reference TRBV2 and TRBJ2-5 provide the parts outside the CDR3, is EPEVTQTPSHQVTQMGQEVILRCVPISNHLYFYWYRQILGQKVEFLVSFYNNEISEKSEIFDDQFSVERPDGSNFTLKIRSTKLEDSAMYFCASSVAGGLLGETQYFGPGTRLLVL.

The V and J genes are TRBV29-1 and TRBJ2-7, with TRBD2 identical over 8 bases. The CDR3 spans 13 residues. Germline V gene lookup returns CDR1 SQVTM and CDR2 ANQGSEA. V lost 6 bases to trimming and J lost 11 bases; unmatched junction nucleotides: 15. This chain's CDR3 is CSVKGIAAGGEYF. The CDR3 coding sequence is TGCAGCGTAAAAGGGATAGCGGCGGGGGGAGAGTACTTC.

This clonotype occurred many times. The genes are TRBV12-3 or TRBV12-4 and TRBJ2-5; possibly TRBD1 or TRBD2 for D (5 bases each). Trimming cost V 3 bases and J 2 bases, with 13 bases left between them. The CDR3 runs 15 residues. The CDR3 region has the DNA TGTGCCAGCAGTTTTTTGAGGGGTCGGCAAGAGACCCAGTACTTC. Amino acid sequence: CASSFLRGRQETQYF.